These 5 T cell receptor beta chains originate from one sample sequenced in a study of blood T cell repertoires in COVID-19 (dated by TCRdb to 2018 to 2020). The library relied on the immunoSEQ multiplex PCR assay. Not all clones reach the TCRdb copy of this immuneACCESS table, which keeps in-frame sequences only. Checked studies attribute under half of the gap to unresolved V genes and leave the rest unexplained. Present in this sample are approximately 77,000 clones, over 85% of which were seen just once. The leading ten clones occupy about 4.5% of the sample. Sequencing was performed on peripheral blood. Receptors were obtained from a man aged 45-65 years with active COVID-19.

The V call is TRBV7-2, the J call TRBJ2-3, with 7 bases fitting TRBD1. The length of the CDR3 is 12 residues. The junction had 2 bases not matched to a gene; V was cut back by 4 bases and J by 7 bases. CDR1 SGHTA and CDR2 FQGNSA come from the germline V gene. CDR3 nucleotide sequence: TGTGCCAGCAGCTCCAGGGGGTATACGCAGTATTTT. Amino acid sequence: CASSSRGYTQYF.

The chain recombines TRBV25-1 with TRBJ2-1, with D tentatively TRBD1 (6 bases). Germline values: CDR1 MGHDK, CDR2 SYGVNS. V was pared by 4 bases and J by 6 bases, with 16 bases between. The CDR3 totals 15 residues. The CDR3 protein is CASSGGPYRANEQFF. The CDR3 bases are TGTGCCAGCAGTGGCGGTCCTTACAGGGCCAATGAGCAGTTCTTC. The full variable domain, rest sourced from reference TRBV25-1 and TRBJ2-1, is EADIYQTPRYLVIGTGKKITLECSQTMGHDKMYWYQQDPGMELHLIHYSYGVNSTEKGDLSSESTVSRIRTEHFPLTLESARPSHTSQYLCASSGGPYRANEQFFGPGTRLTVL.

The CDR3 sequence: CASSARADYNEQFF. In DNA, the CDR3 is TGTGCCAGCAGCGCCCGAGCCGACTACAATGAGCAGTTCTTC. The J gene is TRBJ2-1, the V gene TRBV9; D is ambiguous. The CDR3 length is 14 residues. The V and J ends lost 3 bases and 3 bases respectively, with 10 bases between them. Germline lookup yields CDR1 SGDLS and CDR2 YYNGEE.

The rearrangement uses TRBV4-1 and TRBJ1-4; the match to TRBD1 covers 7 bases. Germline-derived CDR1 and CDR2 are MGHRA and YSYEKL. The trim removed 5 bases at V and 7 bases at J, leaving 16 bases unmatched. The CDR3 contains 17 residues. As DNA, the CDR3 is TGCGCCAGCAGCGCCACCTTTAACAGGGGTGGAGTTGAAAAACTGTTTTTT. Encoded protein: CASSATFNRGGVEKLFF.

This chain uses TRBV6-5 with TRBJ1-3, with a weak D call TRBD1 (6 bases). Deletions cut 2 bases from V and 2 bases from J, with 10 bases between. This CDR3 is built from 15 residues. Germline CDR1 is MNHEY and CDR2 is SVGAGI. CDR3 loop: CASSYTRGTGNTIYF. The CDR3 DNA is TGTGCCAGCAGTTACACGAGGGGGACTGGAAACACCATATATTTT.